A single T cell receptor beta chain is shown here with its context. The entry originates in a study of blood T cell repertoires in COVID-19. Overall study: From the United States, Italy and Spain came samples of acute and convalescent COVID-19. Sources were T cells, B-cell-depleted T cells, or PBMCs; the material itself was cDNA or gDNA.

V gave up 0 bases and J gave up 4 bases, with 14 bases separating them. The CDR3 has 16 amino acids. The germline CDR1 and CDR2 sequences are MNHEY and SMNVEV (reference sequence). As handled by the study authors: Amplified reference gene primers provided the basis for estimating nucleated cell counts. Produced via immunoSEQ multiplex PCR; TCRdb's table is partial and in-frame only. The V and J calls and clone size are taken from that table; D and trimming were inferred from the DNA. The repertoire has approximately 97,000 clones, over 70% of them found once; the top ten carry about 4.4%. The sequence derives from a man aged 60 to 75 with acute or convalescent COVID-19. What was sequenced was peripheral blood. This chain uses TRBV27 with TRBJ2-3; tentatively, D is TRBD1 (6 bases). CDR3 in DNA: TGTGCCAGCAGTTTATCGGCCACAGGGAGAGCAGATACGCAGTATTTT. Encoded protein: CASSLSATGRADTQYF.